Sequencing of this TCR beta chain was carried out in a study of CD8 T cells in ankylosing spondylitis. One entry per CDR3 protein, called by TCRdb with MiXCR from the 5' RACE reads. The profile shows some 250,000 distinct CDR3 sequences, around 10% of them singletons. Whole-study findings and limits: A TCR beta motif of eight or nine highly homologous variants seemed to mark ankylosing spondylitis blood.

Per the germline V gene, CDR1 is SGHRS and CDR2 is YFSETQ. The length of the CDR3 is 15 residues. Between the trimmed V and J ends, which lost 0 bases and 3 bases, there was a span of 7 bases. At least ten counts were recorded for this clonotype. The antigen is undetermined. The TCR was taken from a male donor with ankylosing spondylitis or in good health (not recorded which). Material: blood, either unsorted or a sorted T cell fraction (not recorded which). The rearrangement uses TRBV5-1 and TRBJ1-6; a weak D match, TRBD1 (6 bases). The CDR3 sequence: CASSLDRDYNSPLHF. The DNA of the CDR3 is TGCGCCAGCAGCTTGGACAGGGACTATAATTCACCCCTCCACTTT.